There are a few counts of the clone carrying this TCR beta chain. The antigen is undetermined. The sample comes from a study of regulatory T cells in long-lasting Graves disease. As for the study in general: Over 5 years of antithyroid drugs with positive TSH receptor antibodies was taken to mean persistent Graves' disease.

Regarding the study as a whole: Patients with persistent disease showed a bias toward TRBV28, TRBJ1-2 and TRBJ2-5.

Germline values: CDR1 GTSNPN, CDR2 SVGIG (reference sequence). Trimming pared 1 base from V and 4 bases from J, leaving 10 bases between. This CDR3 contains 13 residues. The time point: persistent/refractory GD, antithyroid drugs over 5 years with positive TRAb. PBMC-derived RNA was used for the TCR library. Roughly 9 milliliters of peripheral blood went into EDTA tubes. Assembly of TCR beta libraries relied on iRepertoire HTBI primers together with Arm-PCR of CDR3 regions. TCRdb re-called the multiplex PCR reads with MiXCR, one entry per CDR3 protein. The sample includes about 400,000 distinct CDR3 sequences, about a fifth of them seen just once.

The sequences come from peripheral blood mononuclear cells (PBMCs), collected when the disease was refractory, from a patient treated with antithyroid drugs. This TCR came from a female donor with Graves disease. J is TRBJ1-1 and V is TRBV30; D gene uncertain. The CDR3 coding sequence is TGTGCCTGGAGTGGAGGTCGAATCACTGAAGCTTTCTTT. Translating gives CAWSGGRITEAFF.